Listed below are T cell receptor beta chains from one sample, sequenced in a study of PD-L1 blockade in urothelial cancer. TCRdb's copy holds only in-frame clones and misses some; the assay was immunoSEQ multiplex PCR. The table shows 31,000 or so clones, with 70% to 90% occurring only once. The material sequenced was PBMCs, taken around atezolizumab (anti-PD-L1) treatment. The receptors come from an elderly man with urothelial cancer. The CDR3 runs from the conserved cysteine through the conserved F or W. Fields, in order: clone size, J gene, V gene, D gene, CDR3 protein, CDR3 DNA. A D gene is named only where the DNA matches it firmly. Size values are once, few and many counts, or a class for expanded clones, and some rows have none.

-,TRBJ1-5,TRBV28,TRBD1,CASSPRDRAFNQPQHF,TGTGCCAGCAGTCCCAGGGACAGGGCATTCAATCAGCCCCAGCATTTT
-,TRBJ2-3,TRBV18,TRBD2,CASSLSPLAGGQSADTQYF,TGTGCCAGCTCACTCTCTCCTCTAGCGGGAGGACAATCAGCAGATACGCAGTATTTT
-,TRBJ2-5,TRBV11-1,TRBD2,CASSPGGIETQYF,TGTGCCAGCAGCCCGGGAGGTATTGAGACCCAGTACTTC
-,TRBJ2-5,TRBV19,TRBD1,CASSRGQGQETQYF,TGTGCCAGTTCGAGAGGACAGGGGCAAGAGACCCAGTACTTC
once,TRBJ2-7,TRBV21-1,-,CASSNGTSYDGEQYF,TGTGCCAGCAGCAATGGGACTAGTTACGACGGCGAGCAGTACTTC
-,TRBJ1-5,TRBV2,TRBD1,CASGAGGAGNQPQHF,TGTGCCAGCGGGGCAGGGGGTGCTGGCAATCAGCCCCAGCATTTT
-,TRBJ2-2,TRBV27,-,CASSSQYGAGELFF,TGTGCCAGCAGTTCCCAGTACGGAGCCGGGGAGCTGTTTTTT
-,TRBJ2-7,TRBV5-4,TRBD2,CASSLTGGDEQYF,TGTGCCAGCAGCTTAACCGGGGGGGACGAGCAGTACTTC
-,TRBJ2-2,TRBV6-1,-,CASAGGPNTGELFF,TGTGCCAGCGCCGGAGGGCCGAACACCGGGGAGCTGTTTTTT
-,TRBJ2-2,TRBV19,TRBD1,CASKSDRGKDTGELFF,TGTGCCAGTAAGAGTGACAGGGGGAAAGACACCGGGGAGCTGTTTTTT
-,TRBJ1-2,TRBV2,TRBD1,CASSWDRVNYGYTF,TGTGCCAGCTCTTGGGACAGGGTGAACTATGGCTACACCTTC
-,TRBJ1-3,TRBV19,-,CASSIVRVPLGNTIYF,TGTGCCAGTAGTATCGTGCGGGTCCCCCTCGGAAACACCATATATTTT
-,TRBJ2-1,TRBV6-1,-,CASRRTDSYNEQFF,TGTGCCAGCAGAAGGACTGACTCCTACAATGAGCAGTTCTTC
once,TRBJ1-2,TRBV7-9,-,CASSLKGGAGYTF,TGTGCCAGCAGCTTAAAGGGGGGGGCCGGCTACACCTTC
-,TRBJ2-4,TRBV27,-,CASSPRGASKNIQYF,TGTGCCAGCAGTCCTCGAGGAGCGTCCAAAAACATTCAGTACTTC
few,TRBJ1-2,TRBV4-1,-,CASSQSGSYGYTF,TGCGCCAGCAGCCAGTCGGGGAGCTATGGCTACACCTTC
-,TRBJ1-3,TRBV18,-,CASLDPGAGNTIYF,TGTGCCAGCTTAGACCCCGGAGCTGGAAACACCATATATTTT
-,TRBJ2-2,TRBV5-4,-,CASSLGASGRGGGELFF,TGTGCCAGCAGCTTGGGGGCCAGCGGAAGAGGTGGCGGGGAGCTGTTTTTT
-,TRBJ2-7,TRBV30,-,CAWSTGLSYEQYF,TGTGCCTGGAGTACAGGGCTCTCCTACGAGCAGTACTTC
-,TRBJ1-1,TRBV6-5,-,CASSSRQGATEAFF,TGTGCCAGCAGTTCCCGGCAGGGTGCCACTGAAGCTTTCTTT
-,TRBJ2-5,TRBV30,TRBD2,CAWSVAGGKTQYF,TGTGCCTGGAGTGTAGCGGGAGGGAAGACCCAGTACTTC
-,TRBJ2-7,TRBV15,TRBD1,CATSTRTGGGQYF,TGTGCCACCAGCACGAGGACAGGGGGCGGGCAGTACTTC
few,TRBJ1-4,TRBV7-9,-,CASSFSLSTEGREKLFF,TGTGCCAGCAGCTTTTCACTTTCGACAGAAGGTAGAGAAAAACTGTTTTTT
-,TRBJ1-1,TRBV15,TRBD1,CATSRDERQGFDTEAFF,TGTGCCACCAGCAGAGATGAACGACAGGGTTTTGACACTGAAGCTTTCTTT